The rows below give T cell receptor beta chains drawn from one sample of a study of blood T cell repertoires in COVID-19. Clones were read by immunoSEQ multiplex PCR, and TCRdb kept only the in-frame ones, dropping some. This sample has a few hundred thousand clones, with around 89% found just once. The source material was peripheral blood. The origin of the receptors is a woman in her 30s with COVID-19, enrolled during active disease. CDR3s include the opening cysteine and the closing phenylalanine or tryptophan. Fields, in order: D gene, J gene, V gene, clone size, CDR3 DNA, CDR3 protein. The D gene is left open where the match is weak. Clone sizes are given selectively: once, few, many, or a class where the clone is expanded.

NA | TRBJ1-1 | TRBV5-1 | NA | TGCGCCAGCAGTTCCAGTGGCACCTTTAACACTGAAGCTTTCTTT | CASSSSGTFNTEAFF
TRBD1 | TRBJ1-4 | TRBV2 | once | TGTGCCACTACAGCAGGGAACAGGGGGCCCCCTAATGAAAAACTGTTTTTT | CATTAGNRGPPNEKLFF
TRBD2 | TRBJ2-1 | TRBV7-2 | NA | TGTGCCAGCAGCTTAGCGTCACGCGGGGGTGAGCAGTTCTTC | CASSLASRGGEQFF
NA | TRBJ1-5 | TRBV21-1 | NA | TGTGCCAGCAGCAAAGGAAAGGATTTCACGGACAGAACGAATCAGCCCCAGCATTTT | CASSKGKDFTDRTNQPQHF
NA | TRBJ1-6 | TRBV4-1 | NA | TGCGCCAGCAGCCGGCACGGGGGGGCTAAAGGTGAATCACCCCTCCACTTT | CASSRHGGAKGESPLHF
TRBD1 | TRBJ1-2 | TRBV5-4 | NA | TGTGCCAGCAGCTTGCGGGACAGGGGGTATTATGGCTACACCTTC | CASSLRDRGYYGYTF
NA | TRBJ2-1 | TRBV4-3 | NA | TGCGCCAGCAGCCAACGTGCCAGCGACGGCAATGAGCAGTTCTTC | CASSQRASDGNEQFF
NA | TRBJ1-2 | TRBV18 | NA | TGTGCCAGCTCACCATCTGCTCAGGGGTTCTACGGCTACACCTTC | CASSPSAQGFYGYTF
NA | TRBJ2-2 | TRBV28 | NA | TGTGCCAGCAGATTTGGCGGTTTGAACACCGGGGAGCTGTTTTTT | CASRFGGLNTGELFF
TRBD2 | TRBJ2-3 | TRBV7-2 | NA | TGTGCCAGCAGCTTAGTGGTAGCGGGGGCCTCCACAGATACGCAGTATTTT | CASSLVVAGASTDTQYF
TRBD1 | TRBJ2-1 | TRBV6-1 | NA | TGTGCCAGCAGTGAGTGGCGACAGGGTGATGATGAGCAGTTCTTC | CASSEWRQGDDEQFF
TRBD2 | TRBJ2-1 | TRBV11-2 | NA | TGTGCCAGCAGCCCACAGTTCAGCGGGGGATACAATGAGCAGTTCTTC | CASSPQFSGGYNEQFF
NA | TRBJ2-3 | TRBV19 | once | TGTGCCAGTAGTATAGGGTCCTGGGGACTTAGCACAGATACGCAGTATTTT | CASSIGSWGLSTDTQYF
TRBD2 | TRBJ2-7 | TRBV5-1 | NA | TGCGCCAGCAGCTTGGATGGGGGGGACTACGAGCAGTACTTC | CASSLDGGDYEQYF
NA | TRBJ1-2 | TRBV6-2/TRBV6-3 | NA | TGTGCCAGCAGCCGCCCCGACAGATCCAACTATGGCTACACCTTC | CASSRPDRSNYGYTF
NA | TRBJ1-2 | TRBV28 | NA | TGTGCCAGCAGTTTATACCGAGAATCGAACTATGGCTACACCTTC | CASSLYRESNYGYTF